A selection of T cell receptor beta chains follows, all from one sample in a study of T cells in narcolepsy. Here immunoSEQ multiplex PCR was the method, and the copy in TCRdb shows in-frame clones only, minus some. The sample gives tens of thousands of clones, roughly 80% of which show up once; approximately 1.1% is in the top ten. Sequenced material: memory (CD45RA-) CD4+ T cells from blood. The receptors were sampled from a human donor in good health. CDR3s include the opening cysteine and the closing phenylalanine or tryptophan. A D gene is named only where the DNA matches it firmly. Clone size appears in some rows only: once, few, many, or a class for an expanded clone.

TRBJ1-4 TRBV7-6 NA NA CASSLIPGSGNEKLFF TGTGCCAGCAGCTTAATCCCAGGGTCGGGTAATGAAAAACTGTTTTTT
TRBJ1-5 TRBV30 TRBD1 once CAWSQGAYNQPQHF TGTGCCTGGAGCCAGGGGGCCTACAATCAGCCCCAGCATTTT
TRBJ1-4 TRBV7-2 TRBD1 NA CASSFDRGNEKLFF TGTGCCAGCAGCTTCGACAGGGGTAATGAAAAACTGTTTTTT
TRBJ2-2 TRBV19 NA NA CASSSLGLNTGELFF TGTGCCAGTAGTTCCTTGGGCCTGAACACCGGGGAGCTGTTTTTT
TRBJ1-1 TRBV7-3 NA once CASSLTPFYTEAFF TGTGCCAGCAGCTTAACCCCTTTTTACACTGAAGCTTTCTTT
TRBJ1-5 TRBV19 TRBD1 NA CASSTRDRGNQPQHF TGTGCCAGTAGTACCCGGGACAGGGGCAATCAGCCCCAGCATTTT
TRBJ1-1 TRBV28 NA NA CATTGQNTEAFF TGTGCCACTACAGGGCAGAACACTGAAGCTTTCTTT
TRBJ2-2 TRBV5-1 NA NA CASTGSPSTGELFF TGCGCCAGCACCGGGTCCCCGAGCACCGGGGAGCTGTTTTTT
TRBJ1-6 TRBV4-2 TRBD1 NA CASSQATGGDLTYNSPLHF TGTGCCAGCAGCCAAGCAACAGGGGGCGATTTGACCTATAATTCACCCCTCCACTTT
TRBJ2-3 TRBV20-1 NA NA CSATRDTQYF TGCAGTGCTACCAGGGATACGCAGTATTTT
TRBJ2-7 TRBV18 NA NA CASSPKQGYEQYF TGTGCCAGCTCACCTAAACAGGGCTACGAGCAGTACTTC
TRBJ2-5 TRBV11-3 TRBD1 NA CASSSRVGQGVETQYF TGTGCCAGCAGCTCCCGAGTAGGACAGGGGGTGGAGACCCAGTACTTC
TRBJ2-4 TRBV4-1 NA once CASSQAVAEMYIQYF TGCGCCAGCAGCCAAGCAGTGGCGGAAATGTACATTCAGTACTTC
TRBJ2-7 TRBV5-6 NA NA CASSPDPAQSSYEQYF TGTGCCAGCAGCCCTGACCCTGCCCAAAGCTCCTACGAGCAGTACTTC
TRBJ1-5 TRBV13 NA NA CASSLGQGHQPQHF TGTGCCAGCAGCTTAGGGCAGGGCCATCAGCCCCAGCATTTT
TRBJ2-7 TRBV19 TRBD2 NA CASSPAGGGFYSYEQYF TGTGCCAGTAGTCCGGCCGGGGGAGGGTTCTACTCCTACGAGCAGTACTTC